The 13 T cell receptor beta chains given below trace back to one sample, sequenced in a study of cytomegalovirus exposure and HLA in healthy donors. The PCR employed 60 Vbeta primers together with 13 Jbeta primers. TCRdb's copy holds only in-frame clones and misses some; the assay was immunoSEQ multiplex PCR. The sample contains 95,000 to 150,000 clones, less than 85% of which appear only once. Material for sequencing was PBMCs. These receptors all come from a female donor in good health and CMV-seronegative.

The chain links TRBV30 to TRBJ2-3; the D gene is possibly TRBD1 (6 bases). The CDR3 length is 14 residues. Germline loops: CDR1 GTSNPN, CDR2 SVGIG (reference sequence). The V end was cut by 0 bases, the J end by 4 bases, with 11 bases between. CDR3 residues: CAWSVGGAADTQYF. Here the CDR3 DNA reads TGTGCCTGGAGTGTAGGGGGTGCTGCAGATACGCAGTATTTT.

Here the CDR3 DNA reads TGTGCCAGTAGCTTGGGACTGACCTCTGGAAACACCATATATTTT. This gives the protein CASSLGLTSGNTIYF. This chain uses TRBV19 with TRBJ1-3, with a tentative D call TRBD1 (5 bases). CDR1 and CDR2 (germline): LNHDA, SQIVND (reference sequence). Trimming stripped 6 bases from V and 0 bases from J, with 12 bases between. The CDR3 sequence is 15 residues long. Based on the CDR3 plus reference TRBV19 and TRBJ1-3, the full variable domain is DGGITQSPKYLFRKEGQNVTLSCEQNLNHDAMYWYRQDPGQGLRLIYYSQIVNDFQKGDIAEGYSVSREKKESFPLTVTSAQKNPTAFYLCASSLGLTSGNTIYFGEGSWLTVV.

This clone was recorded a few times. The chain links TRBV7-6 to TRBJ2-1; 8 nucleotides match TRBD2. V trimming: 1 base; J trimming: 8 bases; junction bases outside the gene matches: 10. The CDR3 runs 16 residues. The germline gives CDR1 SGHVS, CDR2 FNYEAQ. CDR3 protein: CASSLGGLGAAYEQFF. The CDR3 nucleotides are TGTGCCAGCAGCTTAGGGGGACTAGGGGCGGCCTATGAGCAGTTCTTC.

The DNA of the CDR3 is TGTGCCAGCAGCTTAGCGGGGGGGGCACTGAGCTCTGGAAACACCATATATTTT. The encoded protein is CASSLAGGALSSGNTIYF. The genes are TRBV7-9 and TRBJ1-3; D might be TRBD1 (6 bases). The germline CDR1 and CDR2 sequences are SEHNR and FQNEAQ (reference sequence). The CDR3 length is 18 residues. The ends were cut back, 0 bases at V and 0 bases at J, with 15 bases in the middle.

The rearrangement joins TRBV5-1 to TRBJ1-2; TRBD1 matches at 7 bases. The J segment lost 4 bases and the V segment lost 0 bases, leaving 0 bases of the junction unmatched. The germline V gene has CDR1 SGHRS and CDR2 YFSETQ. The CDR3 has 13 amino acids. Written as DNA, the CDR3 is TGCGCCAGCAGCTTGGACAGGGGCTATGGCTACACCTTC. Translating it yields CASSLDRGYGYTF.

This clone appeared a few times. The rearrangement uses TRBV6-5 and TRBJ1-2; the D is unclear. This CDR3 has 16 residues. The germline V and J ends were trimmed by 2 bases and 4 bases, with 17 bases remaining between them. Germline V gene sequence: CDR1 MNHEY, CDR2 SVGAGI. The CDR3 is CASSYTSLAAGYGYTF. The CDR3 region has the DNA TGTGCCAGCAGTTACACCTCGTTGGCGGCCGGCTATGGCTACACCTTC.

The chain employs TRBV25-1 and TRBJ2-7, with a tentative D call TRBD1 (6 bases). The CDR3 extends over 14 amino acids. Looked up from germline, CDR1 is MGHDK and CDR2 is SYGVNS. The V and J ends lost 4 bases and 5 bases respectively, with 15 bases between them. The CDR3 loop reads CASSASGVVHEQYF. In DNA, the CDR3 is TGTGCCAGCAGTGCCTCAGGGGTTGTCCACGAGCAGTACTTC.

Of note for this clone: The junction departs from germline at one end; a sequencing error may be responsible. The V and J genes are TRBV6-1 and TRBJ2-3, with D hard to call. From germline, CDR1 is MNHNS and CDR2 SASEGT. The CDR3 spans 16 residues. The CDR3 DNA reads TGTGCCAGCAGGGAAGTACAGCAGGCCTCGGCAGATACGCAGTATTTT. It encodes CASREVQQASADTQYF.

The genes are TRBV6-6 and TRBJ2-7, with 7 bases lining up with TRBD2. V was clipped by 7 bases and J by 6 bases; unmatched bases: 6. The germline V gene encodes CDR1 MNHNY and CDR2 SVGAGI (reference sequence). The CDR3 sequence is 12 residues long. In nucleotides, the CDR3 is TGTGCCAGCAAGGGGACTACCTTCGAGCAGTACTTC. Translated, it gives CASKGTTFEQYF.

CDR3 in amino acids: CASSLMSRALYGYTF. As DNA, the CDR3 is TGTGCCAGCAGCTTAATGTCCAGAGCGCTTTATGGCTACACCTTC. This chain links TRBV7-9 with TRBJ1-2; D gene unclear. Trimming cost V 2 bases and J 5 bases, with 15 bases left between them. Germline V CDR1 and CDR2: SEHNR, FQNEAQ (reference sequence). The CDR3 totals 15 residues.

This clone was seen a few times. The rearrangement uses TRBV7-6 and TRBJ2-2, with D perhaps TRBD2 (5 bases). Germline V gives CDR1 SGHVS, CDR2 FNYEAQ. CDR3 length: 14 amino acids. V gave up 3 bases and J gave up 6 bases, with 11 bases separating them. DNA of the CDR3: TGTGCCAGCAGCTTTAATTCCGGGGCCGGGGAGCTGTTTTTT. It specifies CASSFNSGAGELFF.

The chain links TRBV2 to TRBJ2-5; 12 bases are shared with TRBD2. The V gene's germline CDR1 is SNHLY and CDR2 FYNNEI. The CDR3 contains 17 residues. Trimming at V came to 6 bases and at J to 3 bases, leaving 11 bases not matched to a gene. The CDR3: CASSRNAASGREETQYF. For the CDR3, the DNA is TGTGCCAGCAGCAGGAATGCCGCTAGCGGGAGGGAAGAGACCCAGTACTTC.

This clone was observed a handful of times. The V call is TRBV18, the J call TRBJ2-7; TRBD2 agrees at 8 bases. The V gene end was trimmed by 2 bases and the J gene end by 3 bases; junction bases not matched to a gene: 9. Looked up from germline, CDR1 is KGHSH and CDR2 is LQKENI. This CDR3 spans 16 amino acids. The DNA for the CDR3 is TGTGCCAGCTCACCAGGTATAGCGGGATCCTACTACGAGCAGTACTTC. Its translation is CASSPGIAGSYYEQYF.